These T cell receptor beta chains were read from a single sample in a study of shared clonotypes between healthy human individuals. Some clones are missing from TCRdb's copy, which holds only in-frame ones; the method was immunoSEQ multiplex PCR. The data show 520,000 or so clones, about four fifths seen once. The sequencing input was PBMCs. The receptors were gathered from a woman aged 40 to 50 in good health. Some clones in this sample may be carry-over from other donors' samples. The CDR3 runs from the conserved cysteine through the conserved F or W. D genes are given only for firm matches. Rows may omit the clone size; those that give it use once, few, many or a size class.

v_call,clone_size,d_call,j_call,cdr3_aa,cdr3_nt
TRBV7-9,NA,TRBD2,TRBJ2-7,CASSFGLEPYEQYF,TGTGCCAGCAGCTTCGGACTAGAGCCCTACGAGCAGTACTTC
TRBV19,NA,TRBD2,TRBJ2-7,CASRAGDGQYF,TGTGCCAGTAGAGCGGGAGACGGGCAGTACTTC
TRBV6-4,NA,TRBD1,TRBJ1-2,CASSDPTGGDYGYTF,TGTGCCAGCAGTGACCCGACAGGGGGCGACTATGGCTACACCTTC
TRBV28,NA,TRBD1,TRBJ1-5,CASSSSWRQGGAGNQPQHF,TGTGCCAGCAGTAGTTCCTGGCGACAAGGGGGCGCTGGCAATCAGCCCCAGCATTTT
TRBV5-1,few,NA,TRBJ1-5,CASSTHLGQPQHF,TGCGCCAGCAGCACCCACCTTGGACAGCCCCAGCATTTT
TRBV11-2,NA,NA,TRBJ1-3,CASTPGFGNTIYF,TGTGCCAGCACCCCCGGGTTTGGAAACACCATATATTTT
TRBV10-3,NA,NA,TRBJ2-7,CAIRRGPPSYEQYF,TGTGCCATCAGGAGGGGACCACCCTCCTACGAGCAGTACTTC
TRBV6-4,once,NA,TRBJ1-1,CASSDSDSAGAAFF,TGTGCCAGCAGTGACTCCGACTCCGCAGGCGCAGCTTTCTTT
TRBV19,NA,NA,TRBJ2-3,CASSLMVGSADTQYF,TGTGCCAGTAGTCTGATGGTCGGGAGTGCAGATACGCAGTATTTT
TRBV2,once,TRBD1,TRBJ1-5,CASRRETGVNQPQHF,TGTGCCAGCCGCCGGGAGACAGGGGTCAATCAGCCCCAGCATTTT
TRBV28,NA,TRBD2,TRBJ2-7,CASSPPSGGAPYEQYF,TGTGCCAGCAGTCCCCCCTCCGGGGGGGCTCCCTACGAGCAGTACTTC
TRBV20-1,few,NA,TRBJ2-1,CSARDRNEQFF,TGCAGTGCTAGAGATCGGAATGAGCAGTTCTTC
TRBV27,NA,NA,TRBJ2-7,CASSPKKGVNEQYF,TGTGCCAGCAGTCCGAAGAAAGGGGTGAACGAGCAGTACTTC
TRBV18,NA,TRBD2,TRBJ2-1,CASSPRGGAGAGMGQFF,TGTGCCAGCTCCCCCAGAGGGGGAGCGGGAGCCGGAATGGGGCAGTTCTTC
TRBV30,NA,NA,TRBJ2-7,CAWSPTGYEQYF,TGTGCCTGGAGCCCGACTGGATACGAGCAGTACTTC
TRBV30,once,NA,TRBJ1-3,CACRGTGYGNTIYF,TGTGCCTGCAGAGGAACAGGCTATGGAAACACCATATATTTT
TRBV5-1,NA,NA,TRBJ1-4,CASSLQRTVNRREKLFF,TGCGCCAGCAGCTTGCAGAGGACGGTGAACCGGCGTGAAAAACTGTTTTTT
TRBV9,NA,NA,TRBJ2-2,CASSPSTGGAWAGELFF,TGTGCCAGCAGCCCCTCCACTGGGGGGGCCTGGGCCGGGGAGCTGTTTTTT
TRBV7-3,NA,NA,TRBJ2-1,CASSLDSGVNEQFF,TGTGCCAGCAGCTTGGATTCCGGGGTCAATGAGCAGTTCTTC
TRBV6-1,few,NA,TRBJ1-5,CASSERGSPAQPQHF,TGTGCCAGCAGTGAACGTGGTTCCCCCGCTCAGCCCCAGCATTTT
TRBV7-9,NA,NA,TRBJ2-2,CASSPGGGLAATGELFF,TGTGCCAGCAGCCCAGGGGGGGGTCTAGCGGCCACCGGGGAGCTGTTTTTT
TRBV7-9,NA,TRBD2,TRBJ2-4,CASSPHRGGNIQYF,TGTGCCAGCAGCCCCCACCGGGGGGGCAACATTCAGTACTTC
TRBV5-1,NA,NA,TRBJ2-5,CASRAEVQETQYF,TGCGCCAGCAGGGCGGAAGTCCAAGAGACCCAGTACTTC
TRBV5-1,NA,TRBD1,TRBJ2-1,CASSLVDGQGNEQFF,TGCGCCAGCAGCTTGGTAGACGGACAGGGGAATGAGCAGTTCTTC
TRBV5-1,NA,TRBD1,TRBJ2-3,CASSSGQGAFVRQDTQYF,TGCGCCAGCAGCTCGGGACAGGGGGCTTTTGTGCGGCAAGATACGCAGTATTTT
TRBV2,NA,NA,TRBJ2-1,CASIATQVYNEQFF,TGTGCCAGCATAGCAACCCAGGTATACAATGAGCAGTTCTTC
TRBV27,once,NA,TRBJ2-7,CASSLAPRATEQYF,TGTGCCAGCAGTTTAGCCCCTAGAGCAACCGAGCAGTACTTC
TRBV4-1,once,TRBD1,TRBJ2-7,CASSPHLRPGQGAEEQYF,TGCGCCAGCAGCCCCCACCTTCGTCCGGGACAGGGGGCGGAAGAGCAGTACTTC
TRBV11-2,NA,TRBD1,TRBJ1-1,CASSLDQGANLYTEAFF,TGTGCCAGCAGCTTAGATCAGGGGGCGAACCTATACACTGAAGCTTTCTTT
TRBV10-1,few,TRBD1,TRBJ2-7,CASSGDRAYEQYF,TGCGCCAGCAGCGGGGACAGGGCCTACGAGCAGTACTTC
TRBV5-4,NA,TRBD2,TRBJ2-2,CASSLGLAGVSNTGELFF,TGTGCCAGCAGCTTGGGTCTAGCGGGAGTTTCGAACACCGGGGAGCTGTTTTTT
TRBV4-1,NA,NA,TRBJ2-2,CASSLNSGVTGELFF,TGCGCCAGCAGCCTAAATTCGGGGGTAACCGGGGAGCTGTTTTTT
TRBV7-9,NA,NA,TRBJ1-5,CASSLGGGDQPQHF,TGTGCCAGCAGCCTCGGGGGGGGCGATCAGCCCCAGCATTTT
TRBV5-1,NA,TRBD1,TRBJ1-2,CASSTNRGGGYTF,TGCGCCAGCAGCACCAACAGGGGAGGAGGCTACACCTTC
TRBV10-3,NA,TRBD2,TRBJ2-3,CAISLAGGGTDTQYF,TGTGCCATCAGTTTGGCGGGAGGCGGGACAGATACGCAGTATTTT
TRBV7-4,NA,NA,TRBJ2-1,CASSLEGGESYNEQFF,TGTGCCAGCAGCTTAGAGGGGGGTGAGTCCTACAATGAGCAGTTCTTC
TRBV27,few,NA,TRBJ2-2,CASSSELVSGELFF,TGTGCCAGCAGTTCAGAACTAGTTTCCGGGGAGCTGTTTTTT
TRBV5-5,NA,TRBD2,TRBJ2-7,CASSSGGTSFSF,TGTGCCAGCAGCTCTGGCGGGACTAGCTTTTCCTTC
TRBV7-6,few,TRBD1,TRBJ1-1,CASSSGTVLNTEAFF,TGTGCCAGCAGCTCGGGGACAGTTCTGAACACTGAAGCTTTCTTT
TRBV6-1,NA,NA,TRBJ2-1,CASSPIHSYNEQFF,TGTGCCAGCAGTCCTATTCACTCCTACAATGAGCAGTTCTTC
TRBV15,NA,TRBD2,TRBJ2-3,CATSPGGADTQYF,TGTGCCACCTCACCGGGAGGTGCAGATACGCAGTATTTT
TRBV19,NA,NA,TRBJ1-2,CASSIVQGQLSIYGYTF,TGTGCCAGTAGTATAGTCCAAGGACAGCTGTCGATATATGGCTACACCTTC
TRBV11-2,NA,NA,TRBJ1-1,CASSLGPANTEAFF,TGTGCCAGCAGCTTAGGTCCAGCGAACACTGAAGCTTTCTTT